The rows below give T cell receptor beta chains drawn from one sample of a study of blood T cell repertoires in COVID-19. Generated by immunoSEQ multiplex PCR, the TCRdb table keeps only in-frame clones and is missing some. The sample includes roughly 76,000 clones, around 88% of them seen just once. The sequencing input was peripheral blood. The receptors were sampled from a man between 70 and 80 years old with active or convalescent COVID-19. Each CDR3 is given with its conserved first and last residue. D genes are given only for firm matches. Not all rows give a size; the values are once, few, many and, for expanded clones, a class.

j_call,v_call,clone_size,d_call,cdr3_aa,cdr3_nt
TRBJ1-5,TRBV28,-,-,CASREGRLSNQPQHF,TGTGCCAGCAGGGAGGGTCGGCTTAGCAATCAGCCCCAGCATTTT
TRBJ1-1,TRBV5-1,-,TRBD1,CASSPDRGTMNTEAFF,TGCGCCAGCAGCCCGGACAGGGGAACCATGAACACTGAAGCTTTCTTT
TRBJ2-7,TRBV6-5,-,-,CASWRDPYEQYF,TGTGCCAGCTGGAGGGATCCCTACGAGCAGTACTTC
TRBJ2-1,TRBV14,-,-,CASSQIGGDNEQFF,TGTGCCAGCAGCCAAATCGGAGGGGACAATGAGCAGTTCTTC
TRBJ2-1,TRBV3-1/TRBV3-2,-,-,CASSISGAHNEQFF,TGTGCCAGCAGCATTAGCGGAGCTCACAATGAGCAGTTCTTC
TRBJ2-3,TRBV5-1,-,TRBD2,CASSQATSGTDTQYF,TGCGCCAGCAGCCAGGCTACTAGCGGCACAGATACGCAGTATTTT
TRBJ2-5,TRBV28,-,-,CASSPPGLMETQYF,TGTGCCAGCAGTCCGCCGGGACTCATGGAGACCCAGTACTTC
TRBJ2-7,TRBV24-1,-,-,CATMDSAYEQYF,TGTGCCACCATGGACAGCGCCTACGAGCAGTACTTC
TRBJ2-7,TRBV28,-,TRBD1,CASTSGTGVYEQYF,TGTGCCAGCACCTCCGGGACAGGGGTTTACGAGCAGTACTTC
TRBJ1-2,TRBV6-5,-,TRBD1,CASRSGQGAYGYTF,TGTGCCAGCAGATCGGGACAGGGTGCCTATGGCTACACCTTC
TRBJ1-2,TRBV28,-,TRBD1,CASGQGLQGYTF,TGTGCCAGCGGACAGGGATTGCAGGGCTACACCTTC
TRBJ2-2,TRBV30,-,TRBD1,CAWNRGRYPGELFF,TGTGCCTGGAACAGGGGGCGATACCCCGGGGAGCTGTTTTTT
TRBJ1-1,TRBV4-1,-,-,CASSPPDRSKAFF,TGCGCCAGCAGCCCGCCAGACAGAAGTAAAGCTTTCTTT
TRBJ2-7,TRBV5-4,-,-,CASSLGPDSLYEQYF,TGTGCCAGCAGCTTGGGGCCGGACAGTCTCTACGAGCAGTACTTC
TRBJ1-1,TRBV6-1,-,-,CASSEAEGRWTEAFF,TGTGCCAGCAGTGAAGCCGAGGGTCGCTGGACTGAAGCTTTCTTT
TRBJ1-4,TRBV30,-,-,CAWGERYYNEKLFF,TGTGCCTGGGGGGAGAGGTATTATAATGAAAAACTGTTTTTT
TRBJ1-2,TRBV7-6,-,-,CASSSQGGEGYTF,TGTGCCAGCAGCTCACAGGGTGGGGAGGGCTACACCTTC
TRBJ1-2,TRBV28,once,TRBD1,CASSSMTGESYGYTF,TGTGCCAGCAGTTCGATGACAGGGGAAAGCTATGGCTACACCTTC
TRBJ2-2,TRBV7-2,-,-,CASSLIAGSYNTGELFF,TGTGCCAGCAGCTTAATAGCAGGGTCCTACAACACCGGGGAGCTGTTTTTT
TRBJ2-6,TRBV2,-,TRBD1,CASNRGEANVLTF,TGTGCCAGCAACAGGGGGGAGGCCAACGTCCTGACTTTC
TRBJ1-2,TRBV7-2,-,-,CASDERQNYGYTF,TGTGCCAGCGATGAGAGACAGAACTATGGCTACACCTTC
TRBJ2-7,TRBV6-5,-,-,CASSYQGSYEQYF,TGTGCCAGCAGTTATCAGGGCTCCTACGAGCAGTACTTC
TRBJ2-2,TRBV3-1/TRBV3-2,-,TRBD1,CASSLTGALTGELFF,TGTGCCAGCAGCCTCACAGGGGCGCTCACCGGGGAGCTGTTTTTT
TRBJ2-4,TRBV11-2,-,-,CASSLGLENIQYF,TGTGCCAGCAGCTTAGGGCTTGAAAACATTCAGTACTTC
TRBJ1-2,TRBV19,once,-,CASSMGFREGRYGYTF,TGTGCCAGTAGTATGGGCTTCAGGGAGGGTCGCTATGGCTACACCTTC
TRBJ2-7,TRBV20-1,-,-,CSAATTYEQYF,TGCAGTGCGGCTACTACCTACGAGCAGTACTTC
TRBJ1-4,TRBV15,-,TRBD1,CATSIGGQVSRTKLFF,TGTGCCACCAGCATAGGGGGACAGGTCTCGAGAACCAAACTGTTTTTT
TRBJ2-3,TRBV9,-,TRBD2,CASSNGTSGMIDTQYF,TGTGCCAGCAGCAATGGGACTAGCGGGATGATAGATACGCAGTATTTT
TRBJ1-2,TRBV6-5,-,TRBD1,CASSLTGGYGYTF,TGTGCCAGCTCGTTGACAGGGGGCTATGGCTACACCTTC
TRBJ2-7,TRBV7-8,-,TRBD1,CASSLMAGGPDEQYF,TGTGCCAGCAGCTTAATGGCAGGGGGCCCTGACGAGCAGTACTTC
TRBJ2-3,TRBV7-6,-,-,CASSSFVATDTQYF,TGTGCCAGCAGCTCTTTTGTGGCTACAGATACGCAGTATTTT
TRBJ1-1,TRBV10-3,-,-,CAISGGGFLGNTEAFF,TGTGCCATCAGTGGGGGGGGGTTTTTGGGTAACACTGAAGCTTTCTTT
TRBJ1-2,TRBV28,-,TRBD1,CASSPHSGGGGYTF,TGTGCCAGCAGTCCCCACTCAGGGGGTGGTGGCTACACCTTC
TRBJ2-1,TRBV5-6,-,-,CASSLRRGGGNEQFF,TGTGCCAGCAGCTTGCGTAGGGGCGGAGGGAATGAGCAGTTCTTC
TRBJ1-6,TRBV28,-,-,CASSSSSVTDYNSPLHF,TGTGCCAGCAGTTCATCATCCGTGACAGATTATAATTCACCCCTCCACTTT
TRBJ2-3,TRBV7-9,-,TRBD2,CASSIGLAGVADTQYF,TGTGCCAGCAGCATTGGACTAGCGGGAGTGGCAGATACGCAGTATTTT
TRBJ1-6,TRBV19,-,TRBD1,CASSTRQGGNSPLHF,TGTGCCAGTAGTACGAGACAGGGGGGCAATTCACCCCTCCACTTT
TRBJ2-3,TRBV18,-,TRBD2,CASSPIAGEQGDTQYF,TGTGCCAGCTCACCAATAGCGGGAGAACAGGGAGATACGCAGTATTTT
TRBJ1-2,TRBV15,once,TRBD1,CATSRPGTGEGYTF,TGTGCCACCAGCAGACCCGGGACAGGGGAGGGCTACACCTTC
TRBJ2-1,TRBV19,-,TRBD2,CASSRDYLANEQFF,TGTGCCAGTAGCCGGGACTACCTAGCAAATGAGCAGTTCTTC
TRBJ2-5,TRBV5-1,-,-,CASSRYRDPETQYF,TGCGCCAGCAGCCGGTACAGGGATCCGGAGACCCAGTACTTC
TRBJ1-2,TRBV28,-,TRBD1,CASSIGTGIGYTF,TGTGCCAGCAGTATCGGGACAGGGATCGGCTACACCTTC
TRBJ1-2,TRBV7-9,-,TRBD1,CASSPTGTGFYGYTF,TGTGCCAGCAGCCCCACCGGGACAGGGTTTTATGGCTACACCTTC
TRBJ2-3,TRBV28,-,TRBD2,CASNLSGGTDTQYF,TGTGCCAGCAACCTTAGCGGGGGGACAGATACGCAGTATTTT
TRBJ1-3,TRBV5-6,-,-,CASSLAGVSGNTIYF,TGTGCCAGCAGCTTGGCAGGGGTCTCCGGAAACACCATATATTTT
TRBJ2-6,TRBV19,-,-,CASSSRRNSGANVLTF,TGTGCCAGTAGTTCTCGCAGGAACTCTGGGGCCAACGTCCTGACTTTC
TRBJ2-2,TRBV11-3,-,-,CASSPRTVTNTGELFF,TGTGCCAGCAGCCCCCGGACAGTCACGAACACCGGGGAGCTGTTTTTT
TRBJ2-7,TRBV7-2,-,TRBD1,CASSTGTGVGSYEQYF,TGTGCCAGCAGCACCGGGACAGGGGTTGGGTCCTACGAGCAATACTTC
TRBJ2-5,TRBV5-1,-,TRBD2,CASSLVGLAGETQYF,TGCGCCAGCAGCTTGGTTGGACTAGCCGGAGAGACCCAGTACTTC
TRBJ1-1,TRBV30,-,-,CAWGWQGKLDTEAFF,TGTGCCTGGGGGTGGCAGGGAAAATTAGACACTGAAGCTTTCTTT
TRBJ2-1,TRBV5-4,-,TRBD2,CASSLVAGGPHNEQFF,TGTGCCAGCAGCTTGGTAGCGGGAGGGCCCCACAATGAGCAGTTCTTC
TRBJ1-6,TRBV28,-,-,CASTSLGGLRYNSPLHF,TGTGCCAGCACCTCCTTGGGGGGGCTCAGATATAATTCACCCCTCCACTTT